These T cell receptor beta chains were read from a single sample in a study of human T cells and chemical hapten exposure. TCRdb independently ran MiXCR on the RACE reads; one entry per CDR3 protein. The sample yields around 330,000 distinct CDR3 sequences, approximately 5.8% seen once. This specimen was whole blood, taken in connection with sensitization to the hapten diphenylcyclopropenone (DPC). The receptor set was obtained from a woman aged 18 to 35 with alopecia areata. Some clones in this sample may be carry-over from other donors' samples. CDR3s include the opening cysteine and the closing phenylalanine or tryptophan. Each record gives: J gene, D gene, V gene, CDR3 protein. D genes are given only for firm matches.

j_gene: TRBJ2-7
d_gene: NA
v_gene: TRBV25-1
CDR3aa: CASSVPVSSYEQYF

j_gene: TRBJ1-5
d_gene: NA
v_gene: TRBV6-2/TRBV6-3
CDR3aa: CASSYERDNQPQHF

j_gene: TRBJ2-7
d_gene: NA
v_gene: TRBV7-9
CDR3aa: CASSPRPSSYEQYF

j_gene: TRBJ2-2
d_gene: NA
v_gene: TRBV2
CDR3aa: CASSVRTANTGELFF

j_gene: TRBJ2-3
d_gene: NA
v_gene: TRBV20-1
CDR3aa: CSARRRGNTDTQYF

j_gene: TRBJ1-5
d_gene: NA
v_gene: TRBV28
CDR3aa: CASNEGGFGQPQHF

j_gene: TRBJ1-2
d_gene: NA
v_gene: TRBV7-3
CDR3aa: CASSLGGQGRNYGYTF

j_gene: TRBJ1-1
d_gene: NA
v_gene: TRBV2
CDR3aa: CASSEGPSGRSRSEAFF

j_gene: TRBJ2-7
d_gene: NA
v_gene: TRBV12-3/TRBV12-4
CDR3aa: CASSATGREYEQYF

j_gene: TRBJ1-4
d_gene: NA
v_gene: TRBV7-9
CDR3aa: CASRSSGPSNEKLFF

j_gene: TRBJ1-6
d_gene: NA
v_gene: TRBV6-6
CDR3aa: CASSYSPGLDYNSPLHF

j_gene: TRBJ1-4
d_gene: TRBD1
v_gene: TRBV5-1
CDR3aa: CASSSEGQGEKKLFF

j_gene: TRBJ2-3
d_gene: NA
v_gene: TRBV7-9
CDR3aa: CASSYHTDTQYF

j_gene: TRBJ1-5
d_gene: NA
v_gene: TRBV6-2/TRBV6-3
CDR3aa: CASSYGPGGGNQPQHF

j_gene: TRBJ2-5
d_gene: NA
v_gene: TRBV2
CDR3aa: CASSAPETQYF

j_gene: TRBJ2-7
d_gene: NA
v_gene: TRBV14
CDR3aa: CASSPWALAYEQYF

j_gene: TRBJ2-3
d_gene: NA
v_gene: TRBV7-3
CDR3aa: CASSPRDTSSKRVF

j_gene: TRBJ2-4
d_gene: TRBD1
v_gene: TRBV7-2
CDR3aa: CASSPQGAKNIQYF

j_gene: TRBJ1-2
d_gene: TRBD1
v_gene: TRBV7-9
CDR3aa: CASSIPGTGVGGYTF

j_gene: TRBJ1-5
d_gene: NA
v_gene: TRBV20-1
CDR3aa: CSAREARNQPQHF

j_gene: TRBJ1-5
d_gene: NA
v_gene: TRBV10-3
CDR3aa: CAISEFGPQHF

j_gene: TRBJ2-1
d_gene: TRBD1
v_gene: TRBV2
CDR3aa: CASKRTGQGINEQFF

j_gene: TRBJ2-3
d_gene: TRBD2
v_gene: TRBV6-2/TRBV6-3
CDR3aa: CASGTSWVRGTDTQYF

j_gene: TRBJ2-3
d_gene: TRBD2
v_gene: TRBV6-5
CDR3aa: CASSYSVLKLAGGRTDTQYF

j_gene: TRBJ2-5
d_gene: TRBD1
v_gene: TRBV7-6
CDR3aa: CASSRRTGDEETQYF

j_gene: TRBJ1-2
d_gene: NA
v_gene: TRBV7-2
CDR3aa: CASGGKNYGYTF

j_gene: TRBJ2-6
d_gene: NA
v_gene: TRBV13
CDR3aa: CARVPGTDEFRTNVLTF

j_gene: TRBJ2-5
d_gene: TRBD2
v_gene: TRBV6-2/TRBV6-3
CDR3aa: CASSPPSERGDEETQYF

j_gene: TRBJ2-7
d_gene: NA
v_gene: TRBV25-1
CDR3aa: CASSEFTGRGLYEQYF

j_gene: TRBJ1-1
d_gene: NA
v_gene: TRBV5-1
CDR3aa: CASSSIPGITEAFF

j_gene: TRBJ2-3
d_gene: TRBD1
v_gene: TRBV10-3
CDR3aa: CASRDRNITSTDTQYF

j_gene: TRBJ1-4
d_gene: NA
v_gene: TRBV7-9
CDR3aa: CASSLDDGWGLGEKLFF

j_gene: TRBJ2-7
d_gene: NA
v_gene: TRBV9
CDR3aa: CASSADWSSYEQYF

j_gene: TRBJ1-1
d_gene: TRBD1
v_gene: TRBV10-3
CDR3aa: CAISESQGGWTEAFF

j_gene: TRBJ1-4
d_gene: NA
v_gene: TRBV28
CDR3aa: CASSFKTDLRLFF

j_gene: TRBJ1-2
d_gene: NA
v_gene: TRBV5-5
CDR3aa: CASSLALIAYTF

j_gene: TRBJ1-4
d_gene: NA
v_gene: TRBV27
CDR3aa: CASSLQGYGEKLFF

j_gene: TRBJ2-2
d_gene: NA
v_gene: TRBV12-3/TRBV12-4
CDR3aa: CASNPSRAGELFF

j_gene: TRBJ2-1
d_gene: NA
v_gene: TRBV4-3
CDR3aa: CASSQDLVGSRSFF

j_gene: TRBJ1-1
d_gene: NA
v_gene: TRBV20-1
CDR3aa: CSAIYSFPEAFF